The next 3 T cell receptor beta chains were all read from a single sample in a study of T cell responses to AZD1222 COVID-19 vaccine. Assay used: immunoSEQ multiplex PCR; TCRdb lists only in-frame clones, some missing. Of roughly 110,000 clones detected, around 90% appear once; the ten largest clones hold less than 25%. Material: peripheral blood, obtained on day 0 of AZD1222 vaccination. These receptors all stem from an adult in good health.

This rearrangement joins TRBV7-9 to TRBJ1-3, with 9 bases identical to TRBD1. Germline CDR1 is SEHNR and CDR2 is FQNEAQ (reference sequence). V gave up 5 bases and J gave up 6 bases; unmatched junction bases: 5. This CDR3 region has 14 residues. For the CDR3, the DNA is TGTGCCAGCAGCCCGGGACAGGGCCAAAACACCATATATTTT. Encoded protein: CASSPGQGQNTIYF.

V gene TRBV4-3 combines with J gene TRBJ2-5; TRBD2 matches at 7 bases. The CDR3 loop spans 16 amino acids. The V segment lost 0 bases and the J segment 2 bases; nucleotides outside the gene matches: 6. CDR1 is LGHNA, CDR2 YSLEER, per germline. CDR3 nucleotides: TGCGCCAGCAGCCAAGAAGGCCCCGGGGGGCAAGAGACCCAGTACTTC. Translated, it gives CASSQEGPGGQETQYF.

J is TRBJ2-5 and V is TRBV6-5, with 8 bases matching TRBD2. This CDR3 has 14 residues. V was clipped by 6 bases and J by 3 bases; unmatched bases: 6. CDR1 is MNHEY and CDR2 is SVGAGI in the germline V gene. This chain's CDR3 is CASRGPGGKETQYF. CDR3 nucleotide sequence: TGTGCCAGCAGGGGACCGGGGGGGAAAGAGACCCAGTACTTC.